This T cell receptor (beta chain) comes out of a study of immune evolution from preneoplasia to lung adenocarcinoma. Study-wide context: HLA loss of heterozygosity: roughly 6.6% AIS, roughly 15% MIA, about 35% ADC, none AAH. Study results and limitations: Compared with EGFR-mutant or double wild-type lesions, KRAS-mutant nodules were more clonal. Top clone share appeared to fall from AAH through AIS, MIA, adenocarcinoma.

Points on this clone: Its antigen is unknown.

The repertoire was sequenced with immunoSEQ multiplex PCR; TCRdb's copy has only in-frame clones and lacks some. Of around 9,900 clones in the sample, 88% are singletons; the top ten hold roughly 3%. This CDR3 spans 13 amino acids. Germline CDR1 and CDR2: SNHLY and FYNNEI. The germline V and J ends were trimmed by 2 bases and 6 bases, with 9 bases remaining between them. This TCR came from a person in their 70s with invasive lung adenocarcinoma. Some clones in this sample may be carry-over from other donors' samples. The V and J genes are TRBV2 and TRBJ2-3; unclear D gene. The sample was FFPE invasive lung adenocarcinoma tissue. The DNA of the CDR3 is TGTGCCAGCAGTGAAAACCTCCGGGATACGCAGTATTTT. This codes for CASSENLRDTQYF. The full variable domain, completed using reference TRBV2 and TRBJ2-3, is EPEVTQTPSHQVTQMGQEVILRCVPISNHLYFYWYRQILGQKVEFLVSFYNNEISEKSEIFDDQFSVERPDGSNFTLKIRSTKLEDSAMYFCASSENLRDTQYFGPGTRLTVL.